Below, one T cell receptor (beta chain) is given with its context. The data were obtained in a study of shared clonotypes between healthy human individuals. CDR1 is SEHNR, CDR2 FQNEAQ, per germline (reference sequence). The CDR3 length is 13 residues. The unsorted PBMC sample used ten immunoSEQ deep assay plates. Only in-frame clones appear in the TCRdb table, and some are missing; sequencing was by immunoSEQ multiplex PCR. The sample lists hundreds of thousands of clones, around 79% occurring once. The source material was PBMCs. The V call is TRBV7-9, the J call TRBJ2-5; no firm D call. The tail of the sequence fits TRBJ2-7 better, so the J call may be wrong. The TCR originated in a woman in her 40s in good health. Some clones in this sample may be carry-over from other donors' samples. CDR3 nucleotides: TGTGCCAGCAGCTTAGCGATGGGGAACGAGCAGTACTTC. Translating gives CASSLAMGNEQYF.